The following is a T cell receptor (beta chain) sequence with its context. This CDR3 has 13 residues. V gave up 4 bases and J gave up 6 bases; unmatched junction bases: 5. Germline V lookup: CDR1 SQVTM, CDR2 ANQGSEA. The sample is drawn from a study of blood T cell repertoires in COVID-19. Libraries were prepared by immunoSEQ multiplex PCR; TCRdb keeps only in-frame clonotypes and omits some of them. This sample has approximately 75,000 clones; more than 70% occur once, and the top ten carry just over 5%. The chain carries TRBV29-1 and TRBJ2-3, with 9 bases fitting TRBD2. This clonotype originated in an elderly man with acute or convalescent COVID-19. Specimen: peripheral blood. CDR3 DNA: TGCAGCGTTGGAGCGGGGGGCAGTGATACGCAGTATTTT. Amino acids: CSVGAGGSDTQYF.